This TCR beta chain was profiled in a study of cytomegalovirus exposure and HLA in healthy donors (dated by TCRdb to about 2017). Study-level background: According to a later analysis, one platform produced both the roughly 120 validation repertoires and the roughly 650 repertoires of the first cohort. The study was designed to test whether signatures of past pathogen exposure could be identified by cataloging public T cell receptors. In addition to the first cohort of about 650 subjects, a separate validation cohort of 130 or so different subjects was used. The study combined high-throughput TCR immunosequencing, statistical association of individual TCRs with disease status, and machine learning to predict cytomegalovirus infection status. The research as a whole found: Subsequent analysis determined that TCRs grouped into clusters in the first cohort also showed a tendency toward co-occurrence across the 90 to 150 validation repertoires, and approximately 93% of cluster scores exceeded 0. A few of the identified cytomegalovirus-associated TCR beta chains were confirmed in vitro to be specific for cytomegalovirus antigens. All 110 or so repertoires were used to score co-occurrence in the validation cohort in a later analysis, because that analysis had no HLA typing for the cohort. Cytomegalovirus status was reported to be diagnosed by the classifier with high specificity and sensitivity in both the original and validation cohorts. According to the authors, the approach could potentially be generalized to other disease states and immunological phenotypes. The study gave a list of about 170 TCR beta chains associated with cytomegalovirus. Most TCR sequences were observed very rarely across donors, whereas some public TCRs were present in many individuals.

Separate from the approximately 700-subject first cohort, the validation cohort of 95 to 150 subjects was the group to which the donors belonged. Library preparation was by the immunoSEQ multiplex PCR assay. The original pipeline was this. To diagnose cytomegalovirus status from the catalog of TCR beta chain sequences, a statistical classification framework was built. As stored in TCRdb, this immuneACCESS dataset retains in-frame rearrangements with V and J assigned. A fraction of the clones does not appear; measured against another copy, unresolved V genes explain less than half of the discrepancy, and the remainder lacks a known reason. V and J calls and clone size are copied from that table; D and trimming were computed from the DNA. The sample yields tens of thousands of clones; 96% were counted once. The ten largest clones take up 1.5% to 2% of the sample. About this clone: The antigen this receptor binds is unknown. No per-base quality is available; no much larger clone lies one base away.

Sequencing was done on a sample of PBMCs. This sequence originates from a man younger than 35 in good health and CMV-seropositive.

The DNA is as follows: TGTGCCAGCACCCCACTTAGGACAGGTGAAGCTTTCTTT. The translation is CASTPLRTGEAFF. Recombination joined TRBV28 with TRBJ1-1; 7 junctional bases match TRBD1. The CDR3 has 13 amino acids, counting the end cysteine and phenylalanine. The read is trimmed to its CDR3 DNA, 39 bases read in frame from base 1. For this chain, trimming is 7 bases at the V end and 7 bases at the J end, and the number of junction bases without a gene match is 9. According to the germline V gene, CDR1 reads MDHEN and CDR2 reads SYDVKM. Here the CDR3 is joined to the reference TRBV28 and TRBJ1-1 genes, and the full variable domain is: DVKVTQSSRYLVKRTGEKVFLECVQDMDHENMFWYRQDPGLGLRLIYFSYDVKMKEKGDIPEGYSVSREKKERFSLILESASTNQTSMYLCASTPLRTGEAFFGQGTRLTVV.